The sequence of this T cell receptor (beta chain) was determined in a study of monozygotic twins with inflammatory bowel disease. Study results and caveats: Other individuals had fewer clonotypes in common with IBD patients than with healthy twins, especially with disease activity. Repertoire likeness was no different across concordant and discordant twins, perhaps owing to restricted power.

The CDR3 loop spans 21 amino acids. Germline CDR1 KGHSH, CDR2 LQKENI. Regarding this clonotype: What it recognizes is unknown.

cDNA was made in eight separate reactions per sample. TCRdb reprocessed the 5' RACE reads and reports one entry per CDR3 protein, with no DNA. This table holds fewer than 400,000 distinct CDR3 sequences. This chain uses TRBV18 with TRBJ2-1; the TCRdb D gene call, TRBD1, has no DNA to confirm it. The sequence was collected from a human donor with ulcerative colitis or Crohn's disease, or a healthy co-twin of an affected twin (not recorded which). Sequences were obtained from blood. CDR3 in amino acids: CASSPLPFTGVYSSSYNEQFF.